Listed below are T cell receptor beta chains from one sample, sequenced in a study of T cell responses to AZD1222 COVID-19 vaccine. Assay used: immunoSEQ multiplex PCR; TCRdb lists only in-frame clones, some missing. The sample includes around 140,000 clones, 90% of them seen just once. Material: peripheral blood, obtained 28 days after the second AZD1222 dose. These receptors were taken from an adult who received the AZD1222 COVID-19 vaccine. CDR3s include the opening cysteine and the closing phenylalanine or tryptophan. D genes are given only for firm matches.

NA | TRBJ1-3 | TRBV14 | TGTGCCAGCAGCCAAGCATCCGGAAACACCATATATTTT | CASSQASGNTIYF
NA | TRBJ1-5 | TRBV27 | TGTGCCAGCAGTCCAAGGGGGGTTATTGAACAGCCCCAGCATTTT | CASSPRGVIEQPQHF
NA | TRBJ2-7 | TRBV7-2 | TGTGCCAGCAGCTTGGATCCGGGGAGCTCCTACGAGCAGTACTTC | CASSLDPGSSYEQYF
TRBD1 | TRBJ2-1 | TRBV6-5 | TGTGCCAGCAGTTCCGGGACAGTGACGGGTGAGCAGTTCTTC | CASSSGTVTGEQFF
TRBD1 | TRBJ1-4 | TRBV7-9 | TGTGCCATTACAGGGGATTCGGCTAATGAAAAACTGTTTTTT | CAITGDSANEKLFF
NA | TRBJ1-2 | TRBV30 | TGTGCCTGGGAATCCCATCCTAACTATGGCTACACCTTC | CAWESHPNYGYTF
NA | TRBJ1-5 | TRBV5-5 | TGTGCCAGCAGTCCCAATCTGCCGGGGCCGGGTAAGAATCAGCCCCAGCATTTT | CASSPNLPGPGKNQPQHF
NA | TRBJ1-2 | TRBV2 | TGTGCCAGCAGTGGCGCCGGGGGCGCCGACTATGGCTACACCTTC | CASSGAGGADYGYTF
NA | TRBJ1-4 | TRBV7-7 | TGTGCCAGCAGCTTAGGTGCGAGAACTAATGAAAAACTGTTTTTT | CASSLGARTNEKLFF
NA | TRBJ1-4 | TRBV6-5 | TGTGCCAGGGAGCAGGGGCTGAATGAAAAACTGTTTTTT | CAREQGLNEKLFF
NA | TRBJ1-3 | TRBV30 | TGTGCCTGGAGTCCACGGACACCCTCTGGAAACACCATATATTTT | CAWSPRTPSGNTIYF